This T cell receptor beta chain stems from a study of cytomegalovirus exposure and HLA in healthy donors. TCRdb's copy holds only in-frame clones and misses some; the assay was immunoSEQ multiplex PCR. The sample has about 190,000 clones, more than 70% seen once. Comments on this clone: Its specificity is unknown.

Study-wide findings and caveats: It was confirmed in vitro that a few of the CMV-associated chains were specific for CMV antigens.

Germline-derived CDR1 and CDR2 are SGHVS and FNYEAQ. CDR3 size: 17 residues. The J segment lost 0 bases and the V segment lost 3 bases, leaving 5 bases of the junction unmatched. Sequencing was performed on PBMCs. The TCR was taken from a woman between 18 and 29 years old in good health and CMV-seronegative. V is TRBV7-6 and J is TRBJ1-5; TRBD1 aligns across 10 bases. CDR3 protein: CASSLATGGYSNQPQHF. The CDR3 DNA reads TGTGCCAGCAGCTTGGCGACAGGGGGCTATAGCAATCAGCCCCAGCATTTT.